The source of this T cell receptor (beta chain) is a study of T cells after yellow fever vaccination. Study-wide results and limits: Booster samples showed a return of most primary-vaccination clones (approximately 95% CD4, 85% to 90% CD8). Only a minor proportion of clonotypes was detected across both CD4 and CD8 compartments. The presence of abundant clonotypes contaminating from the bulk population was possible in FACS-sorted repertoires.

TCRdb fed the 5' RACE reads into MiXCR, producing one record per CDR3 protein. The repertoire has 500,000 to 650,000 distinct CDR3 sequences, about 14% of them found once; the top ten carry over 12%. Of note for this clonotype: The target antigen is unknown.

The receptor comes from a man under 40 who received the YFV17D yellow fever vaccine. The sequenced sample was PBMCs, obtained on the day of the yellow fever booster vaccination.

The CDR3 DNA is TGCGCCAGCAGCCCGCTGACTAGTAACACCGGGGAGCTGTTTTTT. Translating it yields CASSPLTSNTGELFF. The gene calls are TRBV5-1 and TRBJ2-2, with D perhaps TRBD2 (6 bases). The V gene lost 4 bases and the J gene lost 2 bases, with 12 bases spanning the gap. CDR3 length: 15 residues. Germline loops: CDR1 SGHRS, CDR2 YFSETQ.